These 32 T cell receptor beta chains were all obtained from the same sample, sequenced in a study of T cell repertoires in cytomegalovirus infection. MiXCR, run by TCRdb on the reads, gives a single entry per CDR3 protein. The sample shows about 360,000 distinct CDR3 sequences, around a sixth of them seen only once. Sequencing was carried out using PBMCs. These receptors were collected from a human donor in good health (CMV status not recorded). Some clones in this sample may be carry-over from other donors' samples.

The rearrangement joins TRBV7-4 to TRBJ1-3; the D gene is possibly TRBD1 (5 bases). Trimming cost V 6 bases and J 0 bases, with 9 bases left between them. This CDR3 is 14 amino acids long. Germline assignment: CDR1 SGHVT and CDR2 SQSDAQ. DNA for the CDR3: TGTGCCAGCAGGGAGGGGAGCTCTGGAAACACCATATATTTT. Protein sequence: CASREGSSGNTIYF.

This clonotype has at least ten counts. The rearrangement uses TRBV11-2 and TRBJ1-6; TRBD1 might be the D (5 bases). The germline CDR1 and CDR2 sequences are SGHAT and FQNNGV. Trimming removed 5 bases from V and 12 bases from J, with 14 bases in between. The CDR3 is 13 amino acids. CDR3 amino acids: CASSTGPNRPLHF. The DNA of the CDR3 is TGTGCCAGCAGCACGGGACCGAATCGACCCCTCCACTTT.

V is TRBV12-3 or TRBV12-4 and J is TRBJ2-6; 7 positions match TRBD1. CDR3 size: 17 residues. The V gene end was trimmed by 6 bases and the J gene end by 0 bases; junction bases not matched to a gene: 8. The CDR3, as DNA: TGTGCCAGCAGCTCGGACAGGAGGTACTCTGGGGCCAACGTCCTGACTTTC. It codes for CASSSDRRYSGANVLTF.

This clonotype was seen ten or more times. This rearrangement joins TRBV19 to TRBJ2-3, with unresolved D. Deletions cut 5 bases from V and 4 bases from J, with 13 bases between. CDR1 and CDR2 from the germline V gene are LNHDA and SQIVND (reference sequence). The CDR3 sequence is 14 residues long. CDR3 protein: CASSPRTSADTQYF. In nucleotides, the CDR3 is TGTGCCAGTAGTCCAAGGACCAGTGCAGATACGCAGTATTTT.

A few counts support this clonotype. The rearrangement links TRBV7-9 to TRBJ1-5, with D possibly being TRBD1 (6 bases). V lost 4 bases, J lost 7 bases, and 17 bases lay in between. Germline assignment: CDR1 SEHNR and CDR2 FQNEAQ (reference sequence). The CDR3 runs to 15 residues. CDR3 sequence reads: CASSSSTGLEQPQHF. CDR3 nucleotides: TGTGCCAGCAGCTCCTCTACAGGGTTGGAGCAGCCCCAGCATTTT.

This clonotype was observed many times. The V call is TRBV7-6, the J call TRBJ2-7; 9 nucleotides match TRBD1. After removal of 2 bases from V and 7 bases from J, the junction contained 9 bases not matched to a gene. This CDR3 has 15 amino acids. Germline loops: CDR1 SGHVS, CDR2 FNYEAQ. In nucleotides, the CDR3 is TGTGCCAGCAGCTTACAGACAGGGGGGCTAGGAGAGCAGTACTTC. Protein product: CASSLQTGGLGEQYF.

This clonotype was detected a few times. The chain joins TRBV5-5 to TRBJ2-7, with 8 nucleotides matching TRBD2. The germline V gene encodes CDR1 SGHKS and CDR2 YYEKEE (reference sequence). The CDR3 is 15 amino acids. The V segment lost 1 base and the J segment 0 bases; nucleotides outside the gene matches: 3. This CDR3 reads CASSLSSGNSYEQYF. In DNA form, the CDR3 reads TGTGCCAGCAGCTTGAGTAGCGGGAACTCCTACGAGCAGTACTTC.

The genes are TRBV7-8 and TRBJ2-7; D is ambiguous. V was trimmed by 8 bases and J by 0 bases, leaving 11 bases between them. This CDR3 spans 13 amino acids. Germline V CDR1 and CDR2: SGHVS, FQNEAQ. Here the CDR3 DNA reads TGTGCCAGCCAGGCTTCCAACTCCTACGAGCAGTACTTC. Protein: CASQASNSYEQYF.

The V call is TRBV29-1, the J call TRBJ2-1, with 7 bases matching TRBD2. Germline CDR1 and CDR2: SQVTM and ANQGSEA. Losses at the gene ends were 6 bases for V and 9 bases for J; bases not matched to a gene: 14. The length of the CDR3 is 14 residues. The CDR3 sequence is CSVHPGLAAREQFF. DNA for the CDR3: TGCAGCGTCCACCCCGGGCTAGCGGCCCGTGAGCAGTTCTTC.

There are a few counts of this clonotype. The chain is built from TRBV12-3 or TRBV12-4 and TRBJ1-5; D gene unclear. The CDR3 consists of 16 residues. Trimming removed 1 base from V and 3 bases from J, with 13 bases in between. CDR3 in DNA: TGTGCCAGCAGTTTAGGAAAAACTGGGAACAATCAGCCCCAGCATTTT. It translates to CASSLGKTGNNQPQHF.

This clonotype was seen at least ten times. The genes are TRBV7-9 and TRBJ2-1; D is ambiguous. CDR3 size: 11 residues. Trimming cost V 4 bases and J 12 bases, with 10 bases left between them. Germline CDR1 and CDR2: SEHNR and FQNEAQ (reference sequence). The CDR3 nucleotides are TGTGCCAGCAGCTGGAATAGAGGGCAGTTCTTC. As protein: CASSWNRGQFF.

This clonotype was seen ten or more times. The genes are TRBV15 and TRBJ1-5; no clear D gene. From germline, CDR1 is LNHNV and CDR2 YYDKDF (reference sequence). The CDR3 covers 13 residues. V was trimmed by 1 base and J by 7 bases, leaving 8 bases between them. The CDR3 nucleotides read TGTGCCACCAGCAGAGGGGTGGGACAGCCCCAGCATTTT. Translation gives CATSRGVGQPQHF.

This clonotype appeared many times. This chain uses TRBV7-8 with TRBJ2-5; tentative D call: TRBD1 (6 bases). The CDR3 is made up of 18 amino acids. Germline V gene data show CDR1 as SGHVS and CDR2 as FQNEAQ. With 3 bases removed from V and 3 bases from J, the gap between germline ends came to 23 bases. The CDR3: CASSFRQGIVVREETQYF. CDR3 in DNA: TGTGCCAGCAGCTTCCGTCAGGGGATAGTTGTTAGGGAAGAGACCCAGTACTTC.

The table lists this clonotype with a few counts. V usage is TRBV6-6 and J usage is TRBJ1-5; D is possibly TRBD1 (5 bases). V was cut by 9 bases and J by 5 bases, with 14 bases left in between. The CDR3 consists of 13 residues. In germline, CDR1 is MNHNY, CDR2 SVGAGI (reference sequence). CDR3 sequence (DNA): TGTGCCAGTAGACAGACGCACGATCAGCCCCAGCATTTT. It encodes CASRQTHDQPQHF.

V usage is TRBV7-9 and J usage is TRBJ2-1; no firm D call. Germline V gene data show CDR1 as SEHNR and CDR2 as FQNEAQ (reference sequence). Trimming took off 1 base at V and 6 bases at J, with 7 bases between the two ends. The CDR3 runs 13 residues. The CDR3 DNA follows: TGTGCCAGCAGCTTAGTCGGGTTCAATGAGCAGTTCTTC. Translating gives CASSLVGFNEQFF.

This clonotype was seen a few times. The V gene is TRBV7-2, the J gene TRBJ1-5, with 7 nucleotides matching TRBD1. There are 13 residues in the CDR3. Losses at the gene ends were 2 bases for V and 7 bases for J; bases not matched to a gene: 2. The germline CDR1 and CDR2 sequences are SGHTA and FQGNSA. Here the CDR3 DNA reads TGTGCCAGCAGCTTAACACAGGGGCAGCCCCAGCATTTT. Translating gives CASSLTQGQPQHF.

This clonotype was found many times. The V and J genes are TRBV7-2 and TRBJ2-1; 12 nucleotides agree with TRBD2. V lost 3 bases to trimming and J lost 8 bases; unmatched junction nucleotides: 5. Looked up from germline, CDR1 is SGHTA and CDR2 is FQGNSA. CDR3 length equals 15 residues. The CDR3 region has the DNA TGTGCCAGCAGCTTGTCTAGCGGGAGGGGGGATGAGCAGTTCTTC. Translation gives CASSLSSGRGDEQFF.

The rearrangement joins TRBV23-1 to TRBJ2-2, with D perhaps TRBD1 (6 bases). TRBV23-1 is sorted into the ORF group, with uncertain function. V gave up 0 bases and J gave up 4 bases, with 9 bases separating them. This CDR3 region has 15 residues. CDR3 protein: CASSQSQGPTGELFF. CDR3 coding DNA: TGCGCCAGCAGTCAATCCCAGGGGCCCACCGGGGAGCTGTTTTTT.

This clonotype has a count of ten or more. J is TRBJ1-1 and V is TRBV7-2, with TRBD1 matching over 8 bases. The CDR3 has 14 residues. Trimming took 2 bases from V and 4 from J; bases not matched to a gene: 3. The germline V gene encodes CDR1 SGHTA and CDR2 FQGNSA. CDR3 region: CASSLRTGSTEAFF. CDR3 in DNA: TGTGCCAGCAGCTTAAGGACAGGGAGCACTGAAGCTTTCTTT.

This clonotype was counted at least ten times. The gene calls are TRBV7-9 and TRBJ2-6; D remains ambiguous. The CDR3 has 17 residues. Per germline, CDR1 SEHNR and CDR2 FQNEAQ (reference sequence). V lost 2 bases and J 2 bases, leaving 13 bases between the germline ends. The DNA for the CDR3 is TGTGCCAGCAGCTTACAGCCCCCGTGGGCTGGGGCCAACGTCCTGACTTTC. Translation: CASSLQPPWAGANVLTF.

This clonotype occurred a few times. This rearrangement joins TRBV12-3 or TRBV12-4 to TRBJ1-3; D is unclear. The CDR3 length is 12 residues. V lost 6 bases to trimming and J lost 4 bases, with 7 bases between them. The CDR3 loop is CASRSQGNTIYF. The CDR3 coding sequence is TGTGCCAGCAGGAGTCAGGGAAACACCATATATTTT.

This clonotype has a handful of counts. The chain couples TRBV5-1 to TRBJ2-1; 8 bases line up with TRBD2. The CDR3 consists of 14 residues. Germline-derived CDR1 and CDR2 are SGHRS and YFSETQ. J lost 6 bases, V lost 6 bases, and 8 bases had no gene match. For the CDR3, the DNA is TGCGCCAGCAACCGGGGGGGAGAAAGCAATGAGCAGTTCTTC. This translates into CASNRGGESNEQFF.

This clonotype was observed many times. This chain links TRBV7-2 with TRBJ1-1, with 10 bases matching TRBD1. Germline values: CDR1 SGHTA, CDR2 FQGNSA. This CDR3 contains 15 residues. V lost 3 bases and J lost 4; bases outside the gene matches: 5. In DNA form, the CDR3 reads TGTGCCAGCAGCTTTTTACGGACAGGGGGCACTGAAGCTTTCTTT. Amino acids: CASSFLRTGGTEAFF.

The rearrangement links TRBV27 to TRBJ2-7, with 9 bases lining up with TRBD1. CDR1 and CDR2 from the germline V gene are MNHEY and SMNVEV (reference sequence). The trim removed 5 bases at V and 2 bases at J, leaving 10 bases unmatched. This CDR3 spans 16 amino acids. The CDR3 sequence is CASSASRTGVPYEQYF. CDR3 nucleotide sequence: TGTGCCAGCAGTGCCTCTCGGACAGGGGTACCCTACGAGCAGTACTTC.

The gene calls are TRBV5-1 and TRBJ2-6; TRBD2 might be the D (5 bases). Trimming cost V 0 bases and J 4 bases, with 14 bases left between them. Germline CDR1 is SGHRS and CDR2 is YFSETQ. There are 17 residues in the CDR3. The CDR3 nucleotides read TGCGCCAGCAGCTTGGAAGGCGGACTGGCCGGGGCCAACGTCCTGACTTTC. Translated, it gives CASSLEGGLAGANVLTF.

This clonotype was observed a handful of times. The V gene is TRBV7-9, the J gene TRBJ2-1; a possible D gene is TRBD2 (6 bases). The length of the CDR3 is 10 residues. Germline V gene lookup returns CDR1 SEHNR and CDR2 FQNEAQ (reference sequence). V lost 10 bases and J 9 bases, leaving 10 bases between the germline ends. The CDR3 DNA reads TGTGCCATAGGGACTCTTGAGCAGTTCTTC. Translation gives CAIGTLEQFF.

In its sample, this clonotype was seen many times. The chain has TRBV10-3 and TRBJ2-3, with 8 bases that match TRBD1. Germline V gene lookup returns CDR1 ENHRY and CDR2 SYGVKD. This CDR3 comprises 15 residues. The J segment lost 6 bases and the V segment lost 3 bases, leaving 8 bases of the junction unmatched. For the CDR3, the DNA is TGTGCCATCAGTGAAGACAGGGGTGGTTGGGATACGCAGTATTTT. Its protein is CAISEDRGGWDTQYF.

This clonotype has at least ten counts. V and J are TRBV27 and TRBJ2-3; D not certain. The CDR3 sequence is 12 residues long. Germline V CDR1 and CDR2: MNHEY, SMNVEV (reference sequence). Trimming took 5 bases from V and 4 from J, leaving 7 bases between them. The CDR3 coding sequence is TGTGCCAGCAGTCCCCCTGCAGATACGCAGTATTTT. Its translation is CASSPPADTQYF.

The rearrangement links TRBV15 to TRBJ1-3; unclear D gene. V lost 5 bases to trimming and J lost 4 bases, with 9 bases between them. The CDR3 spans 13 residues. Germline V gene lookup returns CDR1 LNHNV and CDR2 YYDKDF (reference sequence). CDR3 in DNA: TGTGCCACCAGCGCTTCGGGGGGAAACACCATATATTTT. Translated, it gives CATSASGGNTIYF.

This clonotype showed up just a few times. This chain connects TRBV2 to TRBJ1-6; D perhaps matches TRBD1 (5 bases). Trimming shortened V by 7 bases and J by 0 bases, and 10 bases separated the two germline ends. The CDR3 totals 15 residues. Germline CDR1 and CDR2: SNHLY and FYNNEI. The CDR3 loop is CASTGRSSYNSPLHF. The DNA of the CDR3 is TGTGCCAGCACAGGGCGAAGCTCCTATAATTCACCCCTCCACTTT. The full variable domain, completed using reference TRBV2 and TRBJ1-6, is EPEVTQTPSHQVTQMGQEVILRCVPISNHLYFYWYRQILGQKVEFLVSFYNNEISEKSEIFDDQFSVERPDGSNFTLKIRSTKLEDSAMYFCASTGRSSYNSPLHFGNGTRLTVT.

The chain is built from TRBV27 and TRBJ1-5; possibly TRBD1 for D (5 bases). Per germline, CDR1 MNHEY and CDR2 SMNVEV (reference sequence). Trimming shortened V by 5 bases and J by 10 bases, and 15 bases separated the two germline ends. This CDR3 region has 13 residues. The CDR3 sequence: CASSEARGRPQHF. The CDR3 DNA is TGTGCCAGCAGTGAGGCCCGGGGCCGACCCCAGCATTTT.

Comments on this clonotype: At one boundary the junction diverges from the germline segment, which might be a read error. V is TRBV6-5 and J is TRBJ2-1, with 7 positions matching TRBD2. Germline CDR1 MNHEY, CDR2 SVGAGI. The CDR3 sequence is 12 residues long. CDR3 in amino acids: CASSYRWTSWVF. The CDR3 DNA follows: TGTGCCAGCAGTTACCGGTGGACTAGTTGGGTCTTC.